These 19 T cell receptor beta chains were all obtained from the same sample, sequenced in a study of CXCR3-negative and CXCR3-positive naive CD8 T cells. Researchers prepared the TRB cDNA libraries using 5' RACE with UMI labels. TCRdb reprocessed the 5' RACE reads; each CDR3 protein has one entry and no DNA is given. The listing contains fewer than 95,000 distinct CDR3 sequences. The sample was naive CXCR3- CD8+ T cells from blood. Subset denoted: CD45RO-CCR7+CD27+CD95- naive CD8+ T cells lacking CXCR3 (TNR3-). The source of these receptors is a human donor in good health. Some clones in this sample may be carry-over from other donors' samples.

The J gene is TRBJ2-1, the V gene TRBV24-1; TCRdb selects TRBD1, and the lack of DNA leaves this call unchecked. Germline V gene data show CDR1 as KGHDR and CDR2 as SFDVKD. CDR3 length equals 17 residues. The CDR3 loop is CATSDLGTGEFGNEQFF.

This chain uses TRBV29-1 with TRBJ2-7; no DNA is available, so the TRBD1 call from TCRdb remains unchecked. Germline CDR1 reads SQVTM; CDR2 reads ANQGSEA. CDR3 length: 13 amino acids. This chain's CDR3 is CSVRRQGGYEQYF.

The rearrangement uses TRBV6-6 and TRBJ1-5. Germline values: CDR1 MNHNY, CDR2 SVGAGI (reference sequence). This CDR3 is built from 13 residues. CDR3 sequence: CASTSESNQPQHF.

CDR3 residues: CASSSSGGAGANVLTF. The V gene is TRBV7-9, the J gene TRBJ2-6; TCRdb reports TRBD1, a call that lacks DNA to check it against. CDR3 length: 16 amino acids. Germline CDR1 is SEHNR and CDR2 is FQNEAQ (reference sequence).

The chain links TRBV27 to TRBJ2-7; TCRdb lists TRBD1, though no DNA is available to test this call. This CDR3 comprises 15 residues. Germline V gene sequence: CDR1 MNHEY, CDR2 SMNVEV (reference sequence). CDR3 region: CASSDSGNSRGEQYF.

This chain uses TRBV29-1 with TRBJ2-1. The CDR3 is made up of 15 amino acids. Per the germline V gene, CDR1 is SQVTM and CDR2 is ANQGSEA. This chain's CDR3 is CSVEVLTSSYNEQFF.

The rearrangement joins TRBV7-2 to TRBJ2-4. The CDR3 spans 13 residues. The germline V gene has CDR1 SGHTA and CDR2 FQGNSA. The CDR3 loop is CASSSPVRNIQYF.

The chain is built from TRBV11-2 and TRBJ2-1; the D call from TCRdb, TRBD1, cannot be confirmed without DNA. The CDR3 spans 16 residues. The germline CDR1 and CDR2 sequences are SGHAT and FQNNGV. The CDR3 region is CASRRTASTAYNEQFF.

The chain's CDR3 is CSFSGGLSTDTQYF. The genes are TRBV29-1 and TRBJ2-3; TCRdb reports TRBD2, a call that lacks DNA to check it against. CDR1 and CDR2 from the germline V gene are SQVTM and ANQGSEA. The CDR3 has 14 residues.

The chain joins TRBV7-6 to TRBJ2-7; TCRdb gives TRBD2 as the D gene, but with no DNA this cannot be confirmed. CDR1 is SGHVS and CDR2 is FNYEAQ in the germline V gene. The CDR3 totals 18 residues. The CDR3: CASSPGLAGGLGFDEQYF.

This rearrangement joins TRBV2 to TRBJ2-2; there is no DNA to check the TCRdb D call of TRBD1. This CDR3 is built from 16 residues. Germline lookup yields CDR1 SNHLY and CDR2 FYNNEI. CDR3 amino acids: CASHSFRDRNLGELFF.

The CDR3 sequence: CSVEGLQAEAFF. The chain uses TRBV29-1 and TRBJ1-1. Germline V gene sequence: CDR1 SQVTM, CDR2 ANQGSEA. The CDR3 length is 12 residues.

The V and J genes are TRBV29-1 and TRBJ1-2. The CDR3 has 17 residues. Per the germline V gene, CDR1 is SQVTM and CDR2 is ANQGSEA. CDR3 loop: CSVEDWAGPKANYGYTF.

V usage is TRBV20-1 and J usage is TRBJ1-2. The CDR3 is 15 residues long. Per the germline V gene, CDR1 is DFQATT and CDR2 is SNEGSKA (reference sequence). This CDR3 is CSARDGPVTAYGYTF.

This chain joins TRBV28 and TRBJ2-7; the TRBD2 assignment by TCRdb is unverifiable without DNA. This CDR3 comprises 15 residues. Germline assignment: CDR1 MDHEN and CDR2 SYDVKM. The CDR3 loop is CASSFSLAGTYEQYF.

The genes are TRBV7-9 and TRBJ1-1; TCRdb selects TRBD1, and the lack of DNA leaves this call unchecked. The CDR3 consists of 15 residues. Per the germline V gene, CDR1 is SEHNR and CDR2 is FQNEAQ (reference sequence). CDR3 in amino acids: CASSPPVTSNTEAFF.

CDR3 in amino acids: CSVVWGGSYNEQFF. This chain joins TRBV29-1 and TRBJ2-1; with no DNA, the TCRdb D assignment of TRBD1 cannot be verified. The CDR3 has 14 amino acids. CDR1 SQVTM and CDR2 ANQGSEA come from the germline V gene.

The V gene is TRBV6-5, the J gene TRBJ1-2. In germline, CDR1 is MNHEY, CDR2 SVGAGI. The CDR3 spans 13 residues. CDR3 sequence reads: CASSPSDIWGYTF.

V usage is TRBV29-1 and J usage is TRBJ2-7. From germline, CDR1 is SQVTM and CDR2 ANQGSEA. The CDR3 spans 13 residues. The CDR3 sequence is CSVEDRSSYEQYF.